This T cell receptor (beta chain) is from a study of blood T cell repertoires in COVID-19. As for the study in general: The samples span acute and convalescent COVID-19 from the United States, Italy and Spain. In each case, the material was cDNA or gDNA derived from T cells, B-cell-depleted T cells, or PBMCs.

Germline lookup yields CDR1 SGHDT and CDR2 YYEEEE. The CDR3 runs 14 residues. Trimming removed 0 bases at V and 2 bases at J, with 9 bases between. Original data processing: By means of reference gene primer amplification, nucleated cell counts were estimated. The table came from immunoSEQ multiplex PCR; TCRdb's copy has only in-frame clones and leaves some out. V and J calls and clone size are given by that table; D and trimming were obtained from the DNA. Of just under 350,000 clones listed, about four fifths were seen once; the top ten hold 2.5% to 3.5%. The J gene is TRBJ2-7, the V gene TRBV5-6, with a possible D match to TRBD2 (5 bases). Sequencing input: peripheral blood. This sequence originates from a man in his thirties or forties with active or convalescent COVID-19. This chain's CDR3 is CASSLVGEAYEQYF. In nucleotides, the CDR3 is TGTGCCAGCAGCTTGGTCGGGGAAGCCTACGAGCAGTACTTC.